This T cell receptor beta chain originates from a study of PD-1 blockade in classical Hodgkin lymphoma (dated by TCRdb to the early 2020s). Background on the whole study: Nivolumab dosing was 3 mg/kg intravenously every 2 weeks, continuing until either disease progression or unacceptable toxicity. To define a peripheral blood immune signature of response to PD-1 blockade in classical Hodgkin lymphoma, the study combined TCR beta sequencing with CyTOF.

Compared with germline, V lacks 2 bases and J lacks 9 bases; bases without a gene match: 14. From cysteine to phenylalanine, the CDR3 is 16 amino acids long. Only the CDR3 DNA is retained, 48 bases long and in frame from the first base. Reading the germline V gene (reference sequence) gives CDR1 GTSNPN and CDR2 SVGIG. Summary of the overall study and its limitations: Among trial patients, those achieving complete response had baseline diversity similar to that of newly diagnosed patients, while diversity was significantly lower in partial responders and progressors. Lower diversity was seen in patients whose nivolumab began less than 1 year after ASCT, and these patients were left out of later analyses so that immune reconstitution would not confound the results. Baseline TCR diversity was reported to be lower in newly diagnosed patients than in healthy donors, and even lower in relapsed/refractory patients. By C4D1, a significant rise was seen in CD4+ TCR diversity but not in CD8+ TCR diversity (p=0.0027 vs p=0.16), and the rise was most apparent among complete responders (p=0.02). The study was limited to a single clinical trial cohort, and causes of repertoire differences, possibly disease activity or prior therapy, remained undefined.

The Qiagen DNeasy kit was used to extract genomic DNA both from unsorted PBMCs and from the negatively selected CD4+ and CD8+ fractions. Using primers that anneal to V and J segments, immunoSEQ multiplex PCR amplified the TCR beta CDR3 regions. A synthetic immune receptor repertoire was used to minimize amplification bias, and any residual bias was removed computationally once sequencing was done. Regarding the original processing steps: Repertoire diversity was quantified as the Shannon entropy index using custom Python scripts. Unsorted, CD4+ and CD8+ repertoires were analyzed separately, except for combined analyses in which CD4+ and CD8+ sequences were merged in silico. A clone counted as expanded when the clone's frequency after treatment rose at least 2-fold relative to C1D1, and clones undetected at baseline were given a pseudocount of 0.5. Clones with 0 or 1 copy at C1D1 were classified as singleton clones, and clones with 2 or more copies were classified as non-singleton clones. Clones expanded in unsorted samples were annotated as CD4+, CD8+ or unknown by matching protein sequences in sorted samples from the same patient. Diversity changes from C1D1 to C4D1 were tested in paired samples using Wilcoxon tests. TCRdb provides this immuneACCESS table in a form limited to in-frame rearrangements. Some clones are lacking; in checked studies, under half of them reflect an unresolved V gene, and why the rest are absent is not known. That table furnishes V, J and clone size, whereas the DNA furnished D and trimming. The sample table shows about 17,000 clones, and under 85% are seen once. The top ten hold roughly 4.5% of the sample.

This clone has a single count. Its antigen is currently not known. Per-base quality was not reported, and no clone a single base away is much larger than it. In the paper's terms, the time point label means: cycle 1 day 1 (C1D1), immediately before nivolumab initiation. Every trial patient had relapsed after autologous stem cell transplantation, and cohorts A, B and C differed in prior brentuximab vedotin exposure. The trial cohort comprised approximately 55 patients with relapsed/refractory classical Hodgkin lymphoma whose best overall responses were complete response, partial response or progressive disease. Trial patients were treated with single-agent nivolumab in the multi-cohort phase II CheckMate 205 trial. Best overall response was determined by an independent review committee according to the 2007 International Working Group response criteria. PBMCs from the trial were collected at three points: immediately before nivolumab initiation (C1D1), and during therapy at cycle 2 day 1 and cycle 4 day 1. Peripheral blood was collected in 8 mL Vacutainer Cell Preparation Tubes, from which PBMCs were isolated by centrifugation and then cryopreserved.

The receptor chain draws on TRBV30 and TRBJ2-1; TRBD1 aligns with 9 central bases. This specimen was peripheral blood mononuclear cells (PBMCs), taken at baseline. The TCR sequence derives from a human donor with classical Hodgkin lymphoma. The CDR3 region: CAWSTPGTGKVGEQFF. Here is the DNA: TGTGCCTGGAGTACCCCCGGGACAGGGAAGGTCGGTGAGCAGTTCTTC.